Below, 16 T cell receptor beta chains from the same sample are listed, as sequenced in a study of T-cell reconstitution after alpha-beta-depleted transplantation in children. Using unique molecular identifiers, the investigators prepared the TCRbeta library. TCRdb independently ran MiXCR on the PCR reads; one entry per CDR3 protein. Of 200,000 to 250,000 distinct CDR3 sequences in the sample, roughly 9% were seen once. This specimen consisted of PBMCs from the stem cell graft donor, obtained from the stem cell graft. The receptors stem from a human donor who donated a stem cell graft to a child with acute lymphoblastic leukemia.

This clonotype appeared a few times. The CDR3 DNA is TGCGCCAGCAGCCACACCCCGGGACAGGGGACGGAGCAGTACTTC. Translated: CASSHTPGQGTEQYF. This chain joins TRBV5-1 and TRBJ2-7, with 10 bases identical to TRBD1. The CDR3 spans 15 residues. V lost 4 bases and J lost 7; bases outside the gene matches: 11. CDR1 and CDR2 (germline): SGHRS, YFSETQ.

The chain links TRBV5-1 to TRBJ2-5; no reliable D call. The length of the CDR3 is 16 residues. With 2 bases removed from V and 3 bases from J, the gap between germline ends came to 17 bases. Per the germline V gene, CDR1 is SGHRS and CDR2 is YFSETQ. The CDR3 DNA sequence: TGCGCCAGCAGCTTCCCCCGTGTGGGTAGGGAAGAGACCCAGTACTTC. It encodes CASSFPRVGREETQYF.

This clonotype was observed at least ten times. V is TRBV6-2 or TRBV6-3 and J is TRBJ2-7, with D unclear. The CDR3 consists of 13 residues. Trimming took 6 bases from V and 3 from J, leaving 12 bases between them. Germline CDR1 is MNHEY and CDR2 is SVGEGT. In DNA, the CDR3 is TGTGCCAGCAGGTTACAGACGAACTACGAGCAGTACTTC. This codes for CASRLQTNYEQYF.

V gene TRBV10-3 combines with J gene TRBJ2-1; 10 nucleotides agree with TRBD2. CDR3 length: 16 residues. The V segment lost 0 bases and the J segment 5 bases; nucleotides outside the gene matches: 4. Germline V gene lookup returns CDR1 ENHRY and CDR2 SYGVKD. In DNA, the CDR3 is TGTGCCATCAGTGAGTCAGGAGCGGGGGGGAACAATGAGCAGTTCTTC. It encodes CAISESGAGGNNEQFF.

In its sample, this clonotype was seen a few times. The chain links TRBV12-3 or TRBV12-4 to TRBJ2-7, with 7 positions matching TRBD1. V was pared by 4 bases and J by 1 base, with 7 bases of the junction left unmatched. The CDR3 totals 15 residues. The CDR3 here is CASSSFGTESYEQYF. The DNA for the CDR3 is TGTGCCAGCAGTTCTTTTGGGACAGAGTCCTACGAGCAGTACTTC.

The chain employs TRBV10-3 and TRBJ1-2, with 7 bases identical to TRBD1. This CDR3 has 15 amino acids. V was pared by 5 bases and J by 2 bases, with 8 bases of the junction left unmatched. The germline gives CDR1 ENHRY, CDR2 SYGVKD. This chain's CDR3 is CAISHPTDRNYGYTF. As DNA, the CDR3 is TGTGCCATCAGTCACCCCACGGACAGGAACTATGGCTACACCTTC.

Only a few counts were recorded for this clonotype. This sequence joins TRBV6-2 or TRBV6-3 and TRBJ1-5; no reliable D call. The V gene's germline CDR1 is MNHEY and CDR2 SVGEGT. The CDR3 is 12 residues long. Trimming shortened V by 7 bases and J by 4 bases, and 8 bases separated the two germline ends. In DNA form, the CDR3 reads TGTGCCAGCAAGGTCAGAAATCAGCCCCAGCATTTT. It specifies CASKVRNQPQHF.

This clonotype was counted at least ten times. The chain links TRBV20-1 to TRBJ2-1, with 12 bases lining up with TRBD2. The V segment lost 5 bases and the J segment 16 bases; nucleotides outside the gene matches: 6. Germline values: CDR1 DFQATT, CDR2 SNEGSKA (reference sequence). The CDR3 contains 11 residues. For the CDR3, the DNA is TGCAGTGCTCCACTAGCGGGGGGAGAATTCTTC. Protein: CSAPLAGGEFF.

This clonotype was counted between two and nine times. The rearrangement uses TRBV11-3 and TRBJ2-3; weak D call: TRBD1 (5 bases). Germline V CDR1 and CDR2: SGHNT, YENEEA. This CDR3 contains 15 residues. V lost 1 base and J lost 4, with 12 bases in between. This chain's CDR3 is CASSLGSEGADTQYF. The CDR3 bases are TGTGCCAGCAGCTTAGGGAGCGAAGGGGCAGATACGCAGTATTTT.

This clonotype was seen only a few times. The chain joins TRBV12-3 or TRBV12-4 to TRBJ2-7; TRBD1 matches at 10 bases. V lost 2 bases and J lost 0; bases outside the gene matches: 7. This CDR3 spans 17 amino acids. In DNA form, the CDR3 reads TGTGCCAGCAGTTTACCTCTAAGGGACAGGGGCTCCTACGAGCAGTACTTC. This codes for CASSLPLRDRGSYEQYF.

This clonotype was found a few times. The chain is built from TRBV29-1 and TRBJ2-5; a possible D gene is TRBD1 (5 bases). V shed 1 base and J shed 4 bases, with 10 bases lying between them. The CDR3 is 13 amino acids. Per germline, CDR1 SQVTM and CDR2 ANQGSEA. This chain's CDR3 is CSVEVGRGETQYF. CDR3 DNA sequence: TGCAGCGTTGAAGTAGGTAGGGGAGAGACCCAGTACTTC. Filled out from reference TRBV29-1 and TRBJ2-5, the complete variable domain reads SAVISQKPSRDICQRGTSLTIQCQVDSQVTMMFWYRQQPGQSLTLIATANQGSEATYESGFVIDKFPISRPNLTFSTLTVSNMSPEDSSIYLCSVEVGRGETQYFGPGTRLLVL.

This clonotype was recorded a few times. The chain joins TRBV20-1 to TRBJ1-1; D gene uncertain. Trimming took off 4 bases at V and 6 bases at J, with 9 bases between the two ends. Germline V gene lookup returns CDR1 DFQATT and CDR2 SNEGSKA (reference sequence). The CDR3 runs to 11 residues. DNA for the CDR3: TGCAGTGCTAAGGGTAACGCTGAAGCTTTCTTT. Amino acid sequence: CSAKGNAEAFF.

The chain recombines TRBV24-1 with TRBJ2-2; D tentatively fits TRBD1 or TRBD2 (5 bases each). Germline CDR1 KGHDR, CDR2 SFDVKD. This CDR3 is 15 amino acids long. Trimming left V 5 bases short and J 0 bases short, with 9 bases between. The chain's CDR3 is CATSAGAPNTGELFF. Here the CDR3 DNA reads TGTGCCACCAGTGCCGGGGCACCGAACACCGGGGAGCTGTTTTTT.

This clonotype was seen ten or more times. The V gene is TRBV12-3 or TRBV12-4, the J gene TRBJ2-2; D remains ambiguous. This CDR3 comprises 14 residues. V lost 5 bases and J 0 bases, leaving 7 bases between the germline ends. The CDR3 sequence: CASSPTANTGELFF. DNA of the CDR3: TGTGCCAGCAGTCCCACAGCGAACACCGGGGAGCTGTTTTTT.

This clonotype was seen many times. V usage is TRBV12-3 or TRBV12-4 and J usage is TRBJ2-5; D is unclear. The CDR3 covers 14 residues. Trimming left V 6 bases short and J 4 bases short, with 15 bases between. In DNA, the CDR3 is TGTGCCAGCAGGCCAACCGTAGTTATAGAGACCCAGTACTTC. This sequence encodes CASRPTVVIETQYF.

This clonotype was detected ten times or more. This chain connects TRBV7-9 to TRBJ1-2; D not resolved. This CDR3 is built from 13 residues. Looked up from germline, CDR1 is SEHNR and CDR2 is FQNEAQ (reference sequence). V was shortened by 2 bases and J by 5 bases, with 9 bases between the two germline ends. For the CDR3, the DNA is TGTGCCAGCAGCTTACGGCAGAGTTATGGCTACACCTTC. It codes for CASSLRQSYGYTF.